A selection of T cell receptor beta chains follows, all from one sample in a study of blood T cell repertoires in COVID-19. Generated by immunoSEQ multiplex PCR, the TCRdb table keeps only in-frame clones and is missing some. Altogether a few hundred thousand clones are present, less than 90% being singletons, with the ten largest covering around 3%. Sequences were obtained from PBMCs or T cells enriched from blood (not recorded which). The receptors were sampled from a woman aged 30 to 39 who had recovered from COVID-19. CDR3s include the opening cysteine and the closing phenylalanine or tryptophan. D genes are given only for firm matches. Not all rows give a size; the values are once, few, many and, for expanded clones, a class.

CDR3 DNA: TGTGCCACCGGGACTAGCGCCTTAGATACGCAGTATTTT
CDR3 protein: CATGTSALDTQYF
clone size: .
D gene: TRBD2
J gene: TRBJ2-3
V gene: TRBV28

CDR3 DNA: TGCGCCAGCAGCTTGTTGGGGGCCGAGCAGTACTTC
CDR3 protein: CASSLLGAEQYF
clone size: .
D gene: .
J gene: TRBJ2-7
V gene: TRBV5-1

CDR3 DNA: TGTGCCAGCAGTTACTCGATGCACAGCGGGGGCGGTACGCAGTATTTT
CDR3 protein: CASSYSMHSGGGTQYF
clone size: .
D gene: TRBD2
J gene: TRBJ2-3
V gene: TRBV6-2/TRBV6-3

CDR3 DNA: TGTGCCAGCAGTGAAGGGCAGGAAGAGACCCAGTACTTC
CDR3 protein: CASSEGQEETQYF
clone size: .
D gene: .
J gene: TRBJ2-5
V gene: TRBV2

CDR3 DNA: TGTGCCAGCAGTTACCCTCCTGAGACAGGGGACACTGAAGCTTTCTTT
CDR3 protein: CASSYPPETGDTEAFF
clone size: .
D gene: TRBD1
J gene: TRBJ1-1
V gene: TRBV6-6

CDR3 DNA: TGTGCCAGCAGTCCAACTAGCGGGGGAGCCACAGATACGCAGTATTTT
CDR3 protein: CASSPTSGGATDTQYF
clone size: .
D gene: TRBD2
J gene: TRBJ2-3
V gene: TRBV2

CDR3 DNA: TGTGCCAGCAGCGTCGGACTTCTGAGCTCCTACGAGCAGTACTTC
CDR3 protein: CASSVGLLSSYEQYF
clone size: .
D gene: .
J gene: TRBJ2-7
V gene: TRBV7-9

CDR3 DNA: TGTGCCAGCAGTTCTACCGGGGAGCTGTTTTTT
CDR3 protein: CASSSTGELFF
clone size: .
D gene: .
J gene: TRBJ2-2
V gene: TRBV5-4

CDR3 DNA: TGTGCCACCGAACGGGACAGGGCTTCCAACGAGCAGTACTTC
CDR3 protein: CATERDRASNEQYF
clone size: .
D gene: TRBD1
J gene: TRBJ2-7
V gene: TRBV6-5

CDR3 DNA: TGTGCCAGTAGTAGGGCCGGGACAGGGGGTTCCGACGAGCAGTACTTC
CDR3 protein: CASSRAGTGGSDEQYF
clone size: .
D gene: TRBD1
J gene: TRBJ2-7
V gene: TRBV19

CDR3 DNA: TGTGCCCGCAACTGGACTAGCGGGGCCCCCTACGAGCAGTACTTC
CDR3 protein: CARNWTSGAPYEQYF
clone size: .
D gene: TRBD2
J gene: TRBJ2-7
V gene: TRBV30

CDR3 DNA: TGCGCCAGCAGCACGGGACAGTCTAATGAAAAACTGTTTTTT
CDR3 protein: CASSTGQSNEKLFF
clone size: .
D gene: TRBD1
J gene: TRBJ1-4
V gene: TRBV5-1

CDR3 DNA: TGTGCCAGCAGTCATAGCGGGAGGATCACAGATACGCAGTATTTT
CDR3 protein: CASSHSGRITDTQYF
clone size: .
D gene: TRBD2
J gene: TRBJ2-3
V gene: TRBV7-6

CDR3 DNA: TGTGCCAGTAGTATATGGACTAGCGGGAGCGGGGAGCTGTTTTTT
CDR3 protein: CASSIWTSGSGELFF
clone size: .
D gene: TRBD2
J gene: TRBJ2-2
V gene: TRBV19

CDR3 DNA: TGTGCCAGCAGCTTAAGCGGGGGACTCCAAGAGACCCAGTACTTC
CDR3 protein: CASSLSGGLQETQYF
clone size: .
D gene: TRBD2
J gene: TRBJ2-5
V gene: TRBV7-9

CDR3 DNA: TGTGCCAGCAGCGTAGCCGTAGGGGGAGTGAACACTGAAGCTTTCTTT
CDR3 protein: CASSVAVGGVNTEAFF
clone size: .
D gene: .
J gene: TRBJ1-1
V gene: TRBV9

CDR3 DNA: TGCGCCAGCAGCTTGGCCGGCAGGGGGAATAATTCACCCCTCCACTTT
CDR3 protein: CASSLAGRGNNSPLHF
clone size: .
D gene: TRBD1
J gene: TRBJ1-6
V gene: TRBV5-1

CDR3 DNA: TGTGCCAGCAGCCATTCTGGACTAGCGGGCTTCTCCTACGAGCAGTACTTC
CDR3 protein: CASSHSGLAGFSYEQYF
clone size: .
D gene: TRBD2
J gene: TRBJ2-7
V gene: TRBV13

CDR3 DNA: TGTGCCAGCAGTTTAGGAGGGAGCGAATACGAGCAGTACTTC
CDR3 protein: CASSLGGSEYEQYF
clone size: .
D gene: .
J gene: TRBJ2-7
V gene: TRBV6-5

CDR3 DNA: TGTGCCAGTAGTATTGGTTTTGAGTCCACCGGGGAGCTGTTTTTT
CDR3 protein: CASSIGFESTGELFF
clone size: once
D gene: .
J gene: TRBJ2-2
V gene: TRBV19

CDR3 DNA: TGTGCCAGCAGTGACGACGACAGGCGCGCTCAAGAGACCCAGTACTTC
CDR3 protein: CASSDDDRRAQETQYF
clone size: .
D gene: .
J gene: TRBJ2-5
V gene: TRBV6-1

CDR3 DNA: TGCGCCAGCAGCCAAGAGGGCATACGGGGAAGAAACTATGGCTACACCTTC
CDR3 protein: CASSQEGIRGRNYGYTF
clone size: .
D gene: .
J gene: TRBJ1-2
V gene: TRBV4-1

CDR3 DNA: TGTGCCAGCAGCCACACCCCTATGACAGGGGGGAACTATGGCTACACCTTC
CDR3 protein: CASSHTPMTGGNYGYTF
clone size: .
D gene: TRBD1
J gene: TRBJ1-2
V gene: TRBV7-9

CDR3 DNA: TGTGCCAGCAGCTTGGCCGGCAGGGGAGAGACCCAGTACTTC
CDR3 protein: CASSLAGRGETQYF
clone size: .
D gene: .
J gene: TRBJ2-5
V gene: TRBV5-5

CDR3 DNA: TGTGCCAGCAGTGATTTCAGTACCGGCAATCAGCCCCAGCATTTT
CDR3 protein: CASSDFSTGNQPQHF
clone size: .
D gene: .
J gene: TRBJ1-5
V gene: TRBV2

CDR3 DNA: TGTGCCAGCAGCTTAGGGCGGGAGGTAGGGAATGAGCAGTTCTTC
CDR3 protein: CASSLGREVGNEQFF
clone size: few
D gene: TRBD2
J gene: TRBJ2-1
V gene: TRBV11-3

CDR3 DNA: TGTGCCAGCAGCTTGAGGGGGACCGGGGAGCTGTTTTTT
CDR3 protein: CASSLRGTGELFF
clone size: .
D gene: .
J gene: TRBJ2-2
V gene: TRBV7-9

CDR3 DNA: TGCAGCGTTGAAGGTAGAGCGAGGGAGACCCAGTACTTC
CDR3 protein: CSVEGRARETQYF
clone size: .
D gene: .
J gene: TRBJ2-5
V gene: TRBV29-1

CDR3 DNA: TGTGCCAGCAGCTTAGACAGGGGGTGGAATGAGCAGTTCTTC
CDR3 protein: CASSLDRGWNEQFF
clone size: .
D gene: TRBD1
J gene: TRBJ2-1
V gene: TRBV7-2

CDR3 DNA: TGTGCCACCAGCAAGAACCGGGACAGCTCCTACGAGCAGTACTTC
CDR3 protein: CATSKNRDSSYEQYF
clone size: .
D gene: TRBD1
J gene: TRBJ2-7
V gene: TRBV15

CDR3 DNA: TGTGCCAGCAGCCAGGGCGGCAATCAGCCCCAGCATTTT
CDR3 protein: CASSQGGNQPQHF
clone size: few
D gene: .
J gene: TRBJ1-5
V gene: TRBV3-1/TRBV3-2

CDR3 DNA: TGCGCCAGCAGCCGCCCACCGGGACAGGGCCCCTCTGGAAACACCATATATTTT
CDR3 protein: CASSRPPGQGPSGNTIYF
clone size: .
D gene: TRBD1
J gene: TRBJ1-3
V gene: TRBV4-1

CDR3 DNA: TGCAGTGCCGTCCCCCAAGAGACCCAGTACTTC
CDR3 protein: CSAVPQETQYF
clone size: .
D gene: .
J gene: TRBJ2-5
V gene: TRBV20-1

CDR3 DNA: TGCGCCAGCAGCCGAATGACCGGAGACAGGTTGAACACTGAAGCTTTCTTT
CDR3 protein: CASSRMTGDRLNTEAFF
clone size: .
D gene: .
J gene: TRBJ1-1
V gene: TRBV5-1

CDR3 DNA: TGTGCCACCAGTGGAACTAGCGGGTCCCAAGAGACCCAGTACTTC
CDR3 protein: CATSGTSGSQETQYF
clone size: .
D gene: TRBD2
J gene: TRBJ2-5
V gene: TRBV24-1

CDR3 DNA: TGTGCCTCTGGTACAGGGTGGGACTACACCTTC
CDR3 protein: CASGTGWDYTF
clone size: .
D gene: .
J gene: TRBJ1-2
V gene: TRBV30

CDR3 DNA: TGTGCCAGCAGGGGCAGCCCCTCCTACGAGCAGTACTTC
CDR3 protein: CASRGSPSYEQYF
clone size: .
D gene: .
J gene: TRBJ2-7
V gene: TRBV28

CDR3 DNA: TGTGCCAGCAGCCCAGGGGACAAGGCAGATACGCAGTATTTT
CDR3 protein: CASSPGDKADTQYF
clone size: .
D gene: .
J gene: TRBJ2-3
V gene: TRBV7-6

CDR3 DNA: TGTGCCAGCAGTTACGGGAGCAGGGGCCGAAACACCATATATTTT
CDR3 protein: CASSYGSRGRNTIYF
clone size: .
D gene: .
J gene: TRBJ1-3
V gene: TRBV6-2/TRBV6-3

CDR3 DNA: TGTGCCAGCAGCGTAGGTGTCGGGGGAGGCACAGATACGCAGTATTTT
CDR3 protein: CASSVGVGGGTDTQYF
clone size: .
D gene: .
J gene: TRBJ2-3
V gene: TRBV9

CDR3 DNA: TGTGCCAGCAGCTTGGGAACAAGAGGAAATGAAAAACTGTTTTTT
CDR3 protein: CASSLGTRGNEKLFF
clone size: once
D gene: .
J gene: TRBJ1-4
V gene: TRBV5-5

CDR3 DNA: TGCGCCAGCAGCCGCCGCCAGGCTAGCGGGGCAGAAGATACGCAGTATTTT
CDR3 protein: CASSRRQASGAEDTQYF
clone size: .
D gene: TRBD2
J gene: TRBJ2-3
V gene: TRBV4-1

CDR3 DNA: TGTGCCAGCATGGGGACTTACAACTATGGCTACACCTTC
CDR3 protein: CASMGTYNYGYTF
clone size: .
D gene: .
J gene: TRBJ1-2
V gene: TRBV6-5

CDR3 DNA: TGTGCCAGCAGCTTGGTTAGCTCCTACAATGAGCAGTTCTTC
CDR3 protein: CASSLVSSYNEQFF
clone size: .
D gene: .
J gene: TRBJ2-1
V gene: TRBV5-6

CDR3 DNA: TGTGCCAGCAGCCAAAGGGGGGAGACCCAGTACTTC
CDR3 protein: CASSQRGETQYF
clone size: .
D gene: .
J gene: TRBJ2-5
V gene: TRBV3-1/TRBV3-2

CDR3 DNA: TGTGCCAGCAGTTTAGAGAGCAAGGGAAACACCATATATTTT
CDR3 protein: CASSLESKGNTIYF
clone size: .
D gene: .
J gene: TRBJ1-3
V gene: TRBV28

CDR3 DNA: TGTGCCAGCAGTGAAGCTCCGGGACAGCGCCCCTACGAGCAGTACTTC
CDR3 protein: CASSEAPGQRPYEQYF
clone size: .
D gene: TRBD1
J gene: TRBJ2-7
V gene: TRBV6-1

CDR3 DNA: TGTGCCAGCAGTCAACCTGGGGGGGCGGGCACAGATACGCAGTATTTT
CDR3 protein: CASSQPGGAGTDTQYF
clone size: .
D gene: .
J gene: TRBJ2-3
V gene: TRBV28

CDR3 DNA: TGTGCCAGCAACCGGGCAGGGGCTTCCAATTCACCCCTCCACTTT
CDR3 protein: CASNRAGASNSPLHF
clone size: .
D gene: .
J gene: TRBJ1-6
V gene: TRBV3-1/TRBV3-2

CDR3 DNA: TGTGCCAGCAGCTTACCCCAACCAGGTTTCGTTTCCGATAATTCACCCCTCCACTTT
CDR3 protein: CASSLPQPGFVSDNSPLHF
clone size: .
D gene: .
J gene: TRBJ1-6
V gene: TRBV11-2

CDR3 DNA: TGTGCCAGCAGCGCGACCGGTACATCGGACAGGGCTATCGGGGAGCTGTTTTTT
CDR3 protein: CASSATGTSDRAIGELFF
clone size: .
D gene: TRBD1
J gene: TRBJ2-2
V gene: TRBV9

CDR3 DNA: TGTGCCAGCAGTTACTCATCCAGCGGGATATCAGAGACCCAGTACTTC
CDR3 protein: CASSYSSSGISETQYF
clone size: .
D gene: TRBD2
J gene: TRBJ2-5
V gene: TRBV6-5

CDR3 DNA: TGCGCCAGCAGCTTGGACACTGGGGGGGCAGATACGCAGTATTTT
CDR3 protein: CASSLDTGGADTQYF
clone size: .
D gene: TRBD2
J gene: TRBJ2-3
V gene: TRBV5-1

CDR3 DNA: TGCAGCGTCGCTGACAGGGGGTACACTGAAGCTTTCTTT
CDR3 protein: CSVADRGYTEAFF
clone size: .
D gene: TRBD1
J gene: TRBJ1-1
V gene: TRBV29-1

CDR3 DNA: TGTGCCAGCAGGCCGTCTTGGGGTCTCGGGGGAGAGACCCAGTACTTC
CDR3 protein: CASRPSWGLGGETQYF
clone size: .
D gene: .
J gene: TRBJ2-5
V gene: TRBV27